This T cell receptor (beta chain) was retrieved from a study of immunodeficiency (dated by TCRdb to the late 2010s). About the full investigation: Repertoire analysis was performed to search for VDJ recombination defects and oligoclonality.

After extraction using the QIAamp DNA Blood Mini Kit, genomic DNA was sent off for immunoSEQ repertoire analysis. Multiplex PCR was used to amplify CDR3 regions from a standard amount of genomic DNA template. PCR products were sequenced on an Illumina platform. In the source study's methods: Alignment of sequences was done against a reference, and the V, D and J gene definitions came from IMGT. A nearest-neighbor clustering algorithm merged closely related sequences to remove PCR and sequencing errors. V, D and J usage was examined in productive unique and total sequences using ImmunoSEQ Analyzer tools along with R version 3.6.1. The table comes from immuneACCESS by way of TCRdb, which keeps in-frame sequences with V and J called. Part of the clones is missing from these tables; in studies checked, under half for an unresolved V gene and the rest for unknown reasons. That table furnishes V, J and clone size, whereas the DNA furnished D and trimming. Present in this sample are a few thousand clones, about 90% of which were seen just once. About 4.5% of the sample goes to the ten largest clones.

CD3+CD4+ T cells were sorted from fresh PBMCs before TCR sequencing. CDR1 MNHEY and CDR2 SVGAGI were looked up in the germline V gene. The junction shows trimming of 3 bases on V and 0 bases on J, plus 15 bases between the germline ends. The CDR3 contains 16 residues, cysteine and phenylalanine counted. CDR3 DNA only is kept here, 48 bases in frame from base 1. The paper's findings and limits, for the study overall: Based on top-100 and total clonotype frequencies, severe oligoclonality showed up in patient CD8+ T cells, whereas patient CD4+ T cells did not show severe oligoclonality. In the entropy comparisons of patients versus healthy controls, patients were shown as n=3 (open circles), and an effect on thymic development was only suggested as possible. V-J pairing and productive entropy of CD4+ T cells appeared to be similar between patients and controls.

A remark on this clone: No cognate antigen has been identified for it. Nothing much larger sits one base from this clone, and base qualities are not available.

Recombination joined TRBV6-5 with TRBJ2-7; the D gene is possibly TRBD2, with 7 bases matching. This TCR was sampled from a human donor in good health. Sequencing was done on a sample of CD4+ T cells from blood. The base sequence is TGTGCCAGCAGTTATTCCGGGGGCGGGAGCTCCTACGAGCAGTACTTC. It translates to CASSYSGGGSSYEQYF.